Each of the 20 T cell receptor beta chains below was sequenced from the same sample in a study of T cells in localized non-small cell lung cancer (dated by TCRdb to between 2020 and 2021). Library preparation used the immunoSEQ multiplex PCR assay. The table was pulled from immuneACCESS by TCRdb, which kept in-frame rearrangements only. Such tables lose some clones; where checked, under half of the loss comes from unresolved V genes, and the rest has no known cause. This sample is represented by tens of thousands of clones; roughly 81% of them were singletons. In total, the top ten clones hold approximately 13% of the sample. This material consisted of peripheral blood, taken before any cancer treatment. The receptors were gathered from a female donor at least 60 years old with stage I lung adenocarcinoma.

The J gene is TRBJ2-7, the V gene TRBV7-6; the match to TRBD2 covers 7 bases. The CDR3 extends over 13 amino acids. J gave up 2 bases and V 4 bases, and 2 bases lay outside the gene matches. The germline V gene has CDR1 SGHVS and CDR2 FNYEAQ. CDR3 nucleotides: TGTGCCAGCAGCTGGGGGGGAACCTACGAGCAGTACTTC. It specifies CASSWGGTYEQYF. Filled out from reference TRBV7-6 and TRBJ2-7, the complete variable domain reads GAGVSQSPRYKVTKRGQDVALRCDPISGHVSLYWYRQALGQGPEFLTYFNYEAQQDKSGLPNDRFSAERPEGSISTLTIQRTEQRDSAMYRCASSWGGTYEQYFGPGTRLTVT.

The chain links TRBV5-1 to TRBJ2-1; tentatively, D is TRBD2 (5 bases). Trimming pared 6 bases from V and 0 bases from J, leaving 22 bases between. The CDR3 runs to 18 residues. Germline lookup yields CDR1 SGHRS and CDR2 YFSETQ. The CDR3 nucleotides are TGCGCCAGCAAAGAGGTCGCGGGTACTGCCCCCTCCTACAATGAGCAGTTCTTC. It yields the protein CASKEVAGTAPSYNEQFF. Drawing the rest from reference TRBV5-1 and TRBJ2-1, the complete variable domain is KAGVTQTPRYLIKTRGQQVTLSCSPISGHRSVSWYQQTPGQGLQFLFEYFSETQRNKGNFPGRFSGRQFSNSRSEMNVSTLELGDSALYLCASKEVAGTAPSYNEQFFGPGTRLTVL.

J is TRBJ1-2 and V is TRBV5-4, with a weak D call TRBD1 (6 bases). Germline V gives CDR1 SGHNT, CDR2 YYREEE (reference sequence). The CDR3 consists of 14 residues. The V and J ends lost 2 bases and 4 bases respectively, with 12 bases between them. This chain's CDR3 is CASSLGGWGYGYTF. The CDR3 DNA is TGTGCCAGCAGCTTAGGGGGATGGGGCTATGGCTACACCTTC.

The chain links TRBV7-9 to TRBJ1-1; possibly TRBD1 for D (5 bases). V was trimmed by 1 base and J by 1 base, leaving 7 bases between them. The CDR3 runs to 14 residues. The germline gives CDR1 SEHNR, CDR2 FQNEAQ (reference sequence). CDR3 DNA sequence: TGTGCCAGCAGCTTAGACGGGGGGAACACTGAAGCTTTCTTT. It is translated as CASSLDGGNTEAFF.

CDR3 sequence reads: CASSLMGATYEQYF. The DNA of the CDR3 is TGTGCCAGCAGCTTGATGGGCGCTACCTACGAGCAGTACTTC. This chain uses TRBV5-5 with TRBJ2-7, with D unresolved. V gave up 1 base and J gave up 2 bases, with 10 bases separating them. The CDR3 loop spans 14 amino acids. Per germline, CDR1 SGHKS and CDR2 YYEKEE (reference sequence).

The rearrangement links TRBV5-8 to TRBJ2-3, with 8 bases that match TRBD2. Germline values: CDR1 SGHTS, CDR2 YDEGEE. This CDR3 has 16 amino acids. V lost 2 bases, J lost 5 bases, and 10 bases stayed unmatched. The CDR3 nucleotides read TGTGCCAGCAGCTTCGGCGGGGGGACTAGGATAGATACGCAGTATTTT. It is translated as CASSFGGGTRIDTQYF.

The chain has TRBV27 and TRBJ2-7; TRBD1 aligns across 8 bases. Looked up from germline, CDR1 is MNHEY and CDR2 is SMNVEV (reference sequence). V shed 6 bases and J 5 bases; nucleotides not matched to a gene: 12. CDR3 length: 15 residues. The CDR3 sequence: CASRKLSDREDEQYF. For the CDR3, the DNA is TGTGCCAGCAGGAAACTTTCGGACAGGGAAGACGAGCAGTACTTC.

This clone was recorded only once. The V call is TRBV9, the J call TRBJ2-7; 7 nucleotides match TRBD1. CDR3 size: 15 residues. Germline V gene data show CDR1 as SGDLS and CDR2 as YYNGEE. Losses at the gene ends were 4 bases for V and 6 bases for J; bases not matched to a gene: 13. The CDR3 is CASSPHEGAPSEQYF. CDR3 sequence (DNA): TGTGCCAGCAGCCCCCACGAGGGGGCCCCATCCGAGCAGTACTTC.

The sample holds a few counts of this clone. The rearrangement joins TRBV6-6 to TRBJ2-2, with TRBD2 identical over 11 bases. V dropped 8 bases and J dropped 3; count of bases not matched to a gene: 5. The CDR3 is made up of 15 amino acids. Germline loops: CDR1 MNHNY, CDR2 SVGAGI (reference sequence). CDR3 sequence reads: CASARLAGHTGELFF. The DNA of the CDR3 is TGTGCCAGCGCCCGACTAGCGGGGCACACCGGGGAGCTGTTTTTT.

This rearrangement joins TRBV11-3 to TRBJ2-7; 11 positions match TRBD2. The CDR3 totals 15 residues. The J segment lost 5 bases and the V segment lost 4 bases, leaving 7 bases of the junction unmatched. Germline CDR1 SGHNT, CDR2 YENEEA. CDR3 nucleotide sequence: TGTGCCAGCAGCTCGACTAGCGGGGTGAGCCACGAGCAGTACTTC. Translated: CASSSTSGVSHEQYF.

About this clone itself: The sample contains more than one DNA sequence encoding this CDR3. The rearrangement uses TRBV5-4 and TRBJ1-4, with D unresolved. Looked up from germline, CDR1 is SGHNT and CDR2 is YYREEE (reference sequence). With 3 bases removed from V and 3 bases from J, the gap between germline ends came to 6 bases. CDR3 size: 13 residues. The CDR3 loop reads CASSSSANEKLFF. The CDR3 DNA reads TGTGCCAGCAGCTCTTCAGCTAATGAAAAACTGTTTTTT. The full variable domain, completed using reference TRBV5-4 and TRBJ1-4, is ETGVTQSPTHLIKTRGQQVTLRCSSQSGHNTVSWYQQALGQGPQFIFQYYREEENGRGNFPPRFSGLQFPNYSSELNVNALELDDSALYLCASSSSANEKLFFGSGTQLSVL.

The chain joins TRBV28 to TRBJ2-6; tentatively, D is TRBD1 or TRBD2 (6 bases each). CDR3 size: 15 residues. Trimming pared 8 bases from V and 4 bases from J, leaving 15 bases between. Germline values: CDR1 MDHEN, CDR2 SYDVKM. The CDR3: CASWEGGKGANVLTF. In DNA, the CDR3 is TGTGCCAGCTGGGAAGGGGGGAAAGGGGCCAACGTCCTGACTTTC.

The rearrangement uses TRBV7-9 and TRBJ2-1, with 9 bases identical to TRBD1. Germline V lookup: CDR1 SEHNR, CDR2 FQNEAQ (reference sequence). V shed 1 base and J 3 bases; nucleotides not matched to a gene: 7. CDR3 length: 17 residues. In DNA, the CDR3 is TGTGCCAGCAGCTTAGACCGAGGGACAGGGCTCTACAATGAGCAGTTCTTC. It translates to CASSLDRGTGLYNEQFF. The whole variable domain, remainder taken from reference TRBV7-9 and TRBJ2-1, is DTGVSQNPRHKITKRGQNVTFRCDPISEHNRLYWYRQTLGQGPEFLTYFQNEAQLEKSRLLSDRFSAERPKGSFSTLEIQRTEQGDSAMYLCASSLDRGTGLYNEQFFGPGTRLTVL.

In its sample, this clone was seen once. V gene TRBV6-1 combines with J gene TRBJ2-5; no reliable D call. Germline loops: CDR1 MNHNS, CDR2 SASEGT. The CDR3 sequence is 13 residues long. V was cut by 1 base and J by 7 bases, with 10 bases left in between. CDR3 sequence reads: CASSEGLGGTQYF. CDR3 in DNA: TGTGCCAGCAGTGAAGGGCTCGGCGGGACCCAGTACTTC.

Here the CDR3 reads CASSIKGQNQPQHF. DNA of the CDR3: TGTGCCAGTAGTATAAAGGGACAGAATCAGCCCCAGCATTTT. The chain employs TRBV19 and TRBJ1-5, with TRBD1 matching over 7 bases. V trimming: 2 bases; J trimming: 4 bases; junction bases outside the gene matches: 2. The CDR3 loop spans 14 amino acids. Germline assignment: CDR1 LNHDA and CDR2 SQIVND (reference sequence).

This chain uses TRBV5-4 with TRBJ1-6; D is possibly TRBD1 (5 bases). Germline CDR1 is SGHNT and CDR2 is YYREEE (reference sequence). V was clipped by 10 bases and J by 6 bases, with 14 bases between them. This CDR3 is built from 13 residues. DNA of the CDR3: TGTGCCGGAAAGGAGGGGTTTAATTCACCCCTCCACTTT. It is translated as CAGKEGFNSPLHF.

The V and J genes are TRBV7-3 and TRBJ1-1; a possible D gene is TRBD1 (5 bases). The CDR3 totals 13 residues. Germline values: CDR1 SGHTA, CDR2 FQGTGA. V lost 3 bases and J lost 1, with 6 bases in between. CDR3 DNA sequence: TGTGCCAGCAGCTTGCAGGGGAACACTGAAGCTTTCTTT. Translated, it gives CASSLQGNTEAFF.

This chain links TRBV14 with TRBJ1-3, with D possibly being TRBD1 (5 bases). The CDR3 is made up of 14 amino acids. CDR1 SGHDN and CDR2 FVKESK come from the germline V gene. Between the trimmed V and J ends, which lost 3 bases and 2 bases, there was a span of 8 bases. The CDR3 reads CASSQVTAGNTIYF. Here the CDR3 DNA reads TGTGCCAGCAGCCAGGTGACAGCTGGAAACACCATATATTTT.

This sequence joins TRBV29-1 and TRBJ2-7, with 7 nucleotides matching TRBD1. Germline loops: CDR1 SQVTM, CDR2 ANQGSEA. This CDR3 region has 12 residues. V dropped 6 bases and J dropped 0; count of bases not matched to a gene: 2. The CDR3 loop reads CSVTGYSYEQYF. In nucleotides, the CDR3 is TGCAGCGTGACAGGGTACTCCTACGAGCAGTACTTC.

V and J are TRBV7-2 and TRBJ2-7; D perhaps matches TRBD1 (6 bases). Trimming cost V 1 base and J 7 bases, with 14 bases left between them. The CDR3 is made up of 14 amino acids. Germline V CDR1 and CDR2: SGHTA, FQGNSA. The CDR3 spells CASSLGRGSGEQYF. The DNA of the CDR3 is TGTGCCAGCAGCTTAGGCAGGGGAAGTGGGGAGCAGTACTTC.